The 24 T cell receptor beta chains reported below all come from one sample, sequenced in a study of blood T cell repertoires in COVID-19. Assay: immunoSEQ multiplex PCR; the TCRdb copy retains only in-frame clones and omits some. The table includes approximately 150,000 clones, around 81% detected once. The specimen sequenced was PBMCs or T cells enriched from blood (not recorded which). These receptors all stem from a man aged 35-49 years who had recovered from COVID-19.

The rearrangement links TRBV30 to TRBJ1-5; the match to TRBD1 covers 8 bases. The CDR3 has 14 residues. Germline values: CDR1 GTSNPN, CDR2 SVGIG (reference sequence). V lost 3 bases and J lost 7; bases outside the gene matches: 8. The CDR3 nucleotides are TGTGCCTGGAGCCGGACAGGGATTGGACAGCCCCAGCATTTT. Protein product: CAWSRTGIGQPQHF.

J is TRBJ2-3 and V is TRBV7-2; TRBD1 aligns across 7 bases. V shed 5 bases and J 0 bases; nucleotides not matched to a gene: 5. The germline V gene encodes CDR1 SGHTA and CDR2 FQGNSA. This CDR3 contains 15 residues. CDR3 nucleotides: TGTGCCAGCAGCCAGGGGACAGCTAGCACAGATACGCAGTATTTT. Translation gives CASSQGTASTDTQYF.

The V and J genes are TRBV19 and TRBJ1-5; a weak D match, TRBD1 (5 bases). Deletions cut 9 bases from V and 3 bases from J, with 15 bases between. Germline CDR1 reads LNHDA; CDR2 reads SQIVND (reference sequence). This CDR3 has 14 amino acids. The CDR3 DNA reads TGTGCCAGCGCTCAGGTGACAGACAATCAGCCCCAGCATTTT. Residues: CASAQVTDNQPQHF. Together with reference TRBV19 and TRBJ1-5, the CDR3 gives the full variable domain: DGGITQSPKYLFRKEGQNVTLSCEQNLNHDAMYWYRQDPGQGLRLIYYSQIVNDFQKGDIAEGYSVSREKKESFPLTVTSAQKNPTAFYLCASAQVTDNQPQHFGDGTRLSIL.

V usage is TRBV5-1 and J usage is TRBJ2-3; the D gene is possibly TRBD1 (6 bases). The CDR3 is 15 amino acids. Deletions cut 4 bases from V and 2 bases from J, with 14 bases between. Germline V gives CDR1 SGHRS, CDR2 YFSETQ. Here the CDR3 DNA reads TGCGCCAGCAGCGAGACAGGATACTCCACAGATACGCAGTATTTT. It specifies CASSETGYSTDTQYF.

The chain has TRBV29-1 and TRBJ1-4; 9 nucleotides line up with TRBD1. V gave up 6 bases and J gave up 6 bases; unmatched junction bases: 8. This CDR3 has 14 residues. Germline V gene sequence: CDR1 SQVTM, CDR2 ANQGSEA. The CDR3 here is CSVYTGGVDEKLFF. The CDR3 nucleotides are TGCAGCGTATATACAGGGGGCGTGGATGAAAAACTGTTTTTT.

This chain uses TRBV10-2 with TRBJ2-2, with 7 bases fitting TRBD2. The germline CDR1 and CDR2 sequences are WSHSY and SAAADI. Trimming took 10 bases from V and 6 from J; bases not matched to a gene: 2. The CDR3 has 11 residues. DNA of the CDR3: TGCGCCACCCGGGGGGCCGGGGAGCTGTTTTTT. It is translated as CATRGAGELFF.

The gene calls are TRBV7-2 and TRBJ1-5; D gene uncertain. This CDR3 region has 14 residues. V was clipped by 8 bases and J by 0 bases, with 11 bases between them. Germline V gene data show CDR1 as SGHTA and CDR2 as FQGNSA. The CDR3 loop is CASGPSYSNQPQHF. CDR3 DNA: TGTGCCAGCGGTCCGAGTTATAGCAATCAGCCCCAGCATTTT.

V gene TRBV6-5 combines with J gene TRBJ2-7; 7 bases fit TRBD1. V shed 7 bases, J shed 0 bases, and the junction held 3 bases outside the gene matches. The V gene's germline CDR1 is MNHEY and CDR2 SVGAGI. CDR3 length equals 13 residues. This CDR3 reads CASNSGGSYEQYV. As DNA, the CDR3 is TGTGCCAGCAACTCAGGGGGCTCCTACGAGCAGTACGTC.

This chain connects TRBV6-6 to TRBJ1-2; 7 positions agree with TRBD1. The CDR3 is 15 residues long. Per germline, CDR1 MNHNY and CDR2 SVGAGI (reference sequence). J lost 7 bases, V lost 0 bases, and 8 bases had no gene match. This chain's CDR3 is CASSYSSGGGPGYTF. CDR3 DNA sequence: TGTGCCAGCAGTTACTCCTCGGGAGGGGGCCCTGGCTACACCTTC.

The genes are TRBV5-1 and TRBJ1-6; D call uncertain. CDR1 SGHRS and CDR2 YFSETQ come from the germline V gene. With 4 bases removed from V and 10 bases from J, the gap between germline ends came to 18 bases. This CDR3 spans 15 amino acids. The CDR3 sequence is CASSEMEGGRSPLHF. In nucleotides, the CDR3 is TGCGCCAGCAGCGAGATGGAGGGAGGGCGATCACCCCTCCACTTT. Full variable domain (outside the CDR3, taken from reference TRBV5-1 and TRBJ1-6): KAGVTQTPRYLIKTRGQQVTLSCSPISGHRSVSWYQQTPGQGLQFLFEYFSETQRNKGNFPGRFSGRQFSNSRSEMNVSTLELGDSALYLCASSEMEGGRSPLHFGNGTRLTVT.

This clone was counted between two and nine times. The chain links TRBV5-1 to TRBJ1-4; no definite D call. V was clipped by 5 bases and J by 7 bases, with 18 bases between them. The CDR3 has 15 residues. The germline gives CDR1 SGHRS, CDR2 YFSETQ. CDR3 sequence reads: CASSPYGLVGEKLFF. CDR3 nucleotides: TGCGCCAGCAGTCCATATGGGCTGGTGGGTGAAAAACTGTTTTTT.

The chain employs TRBV5-4 and TRBJ1-1; 7 bases are a match to TRBD1. CDR3 length: 16 residues. Germline assignment: CDR1 SGHNT and CDR2 YYREEE (reference sequence). The ends lost 1 base at V and 4 bases at J; junction bases unmatched: 10. The DNA for the CDR3 is TGTGCCAGCAGCTTGCGAAGTAACAGGGGCCTCACTGAAGCTTTCTTT. Protein: CASSLRSNRGLTEAFF.

In nucleotides, the CDR3 is TGTGCCAGCAGTGACCCCAGGGAACCCACAGATACGCAGTATTTT. Encoded protein: CASSDPREPTDTQYF. The chain has TRBV6-6 and TRBJ2-3; possibly TRBD1 for D (5 bases). Germline V gives CDR1 MNHNY, CDR2 SVGAGI (reference sequence). The CDR3 sequence is 15 residues long. V lost 5 bases and J lost 2, with 14 bases in between.

The V call is TRBV2, the J call TRBJ2-3; tentatively, D is TRBD1 (5 bases). This CDR3 has 12 residues. V was shortened by 5 bases and J by 4 bases, with 7 bases between the two germline ends. Germline CDR1 is SNHLY and CDR2 is FYNNEI. Written as DNA, the CDR3 is TGTGCCAGCAGTAGGGGTTCAGATACGCAGTATTTT. Translation gives CASSRGSDTQYF.

J is TRBJ2-2 and V is TRBV5-1, with TRBD1 identical over 8 bases. After removal of 4 bases from V and 0 bases from J, the junction contained 5 bases not matched to a gene. Looked up from germline, CDR1 is SGHRS and CDR2 is YFSETQ. The CDR3 totals 16 residues. The CDR3 here is CASSVTQGANTGELFF. CDR3 coding DNA: TGCGCCAGCAGCGTGACACAGGGGGCGAACACCGGGGAGCTGTTTTTT. Full variable domain (missing parts from reference TRBV5-1 and TRBJ2-2): KAGVTQTPRYLIKTRGQQVTLSCSPISGHRSVSWYQQTPGQGLQFLFEYFSETQRNKGNFPGRFSGRQFSNSRSEMNVSTLELGDSALYLCASSVTQGANTGELFFGEGSRLTVL.

V and J are TRBV7-9 and TRBJ2-1; 9 bases are a match to TRBD1. This CDR3 contains 15 residues. Germline V gene data show CDR1 as SEHNR and CDR2 as FQNEAQ (reference sequence). V dropped 1 base and J dropped 7; count of bases not matched to a gene: 5. CDR3 in DNA: TGTGCCAGCAGCTTAGGGACAGGGGTTAGGAATGAGCAGTTCTTC. Amino acids: CASSLGTGVRNEQFF.

The CDR3 region has the DNA TGTGCCAGCAGCTTGGAGAACAGGGGAGGCTACACCTTC. Protein product: CASSLENRGGYTF. The chain links TRBV5-5 to TRBJ1-2; 7 bases match TRBD1. The CDR3 runs to 13 residues. The trim removed 0 bases at V and 8 bases at J, leaving 4 bases unmatched. Germline CDR1 reads SGHKS; CDR2 reads YYEKEE (reference sequence). Looking up the rest from reference TRBV5-5 and TRBJ1-2 gives the full variable domain: DAGVTQSPTHLIKTRGQQVTLRCSPISGHKSVSWYQQVLGQGPQFIFQYYEKEERGRGNFPDRFSARQFPNYSSELNVNALLLGDSALYLCASSLENRGGYTFGSGTRLTVV.

The chain links TRBV30 to TRBJ2-5, with 9 positions matching TRBD2. The CDR3 length is 16 residues. The ends lost 1 base at V and 5 bases at J; junction bases unmatched: 11. Germline loops: CDR1 GTSNPN, CDR2 SVGIG (reference sequence). Written as DNA, the CDR3 is TGTGCCTGGAGTGCGGGATATAGCGGGAGTTGGGAGACCCAGTACTTC. It encodes CAWSAGYSGSWETQYF.

In nucleotides, the CDR3 is TGTGCCAGCAGCTTAGCACCGGTAAGCAATGAGCAGTTCTTC. This sequence encodes CASSLAPVSNEQFF. The V and J genes are TRBV11-1 and TRBJ2-1; D remains unclear. This CDR3 is built from 14 residues. Germline loops: CDR1 SGHAT, CDR2 FQDESV (reference sequence). Trimming left V 0 bases short and J 6 bases short, with 9 bases between.

J is TRBJ1-1 and V is TRBV27; 8 bases fit TRBD1. Per the germline V gene, CDR1 is MNHEY and CDR2 is SMNVEV (reference sequence). The CDR3 length is 16 residues. V shed 6 bases and J 2 bases; nucleotides not matched to a gene: 11. The CDR3 nucleotides are TGTGCCAGCAGGTGGGACGCAGGGGGCGTTAACACTGAAGCTTTCTTT. Its translation: CASRWDAGGVNTEAFF.

This clone was counted a single time. The CDR3 DNA follows: TGTGCCACCAGGAGTCAGGAAAACATTCAGTACTTC. Translated, it gives CATRSQENIQYF. The chain joins TRBV24-1 to TRBJ2-4; D remains unclear. Trimming took off 7 bases at V and 5 bases at J, with 8 bases between the two ends. CDR1 is KGHDR and CDR2 is SFDVKD in the germline V gene. This CDR3 contains 12 residues.

J is TRBJ2-7 and V is TRBV23-1, with a possible D match to TRBD1 (6 bases). TRBV23-1 is an ORF; its function is uncertain. The CDR3 contains 17 residues. V lost 4 bases and J 2 bases, leaving 21 bases between the germline ends. The CDR3 reads CASSPPPTNRAPYEQYF. The DNA for the CDR3 is TGCGCCAGCAGTCCCCCCCCAACAAACAGGGCCCCCTACGAGCAGTACTTC.

In its sample, this clone was seen a few times. This chain uses TRBV21-1 with TRBJ2-2; the table's D call, TRBD2, has no DNA check behind it. TRBV21-1 is given as a pseudogene. The length of the CDR3 is 22 residues. The CDR3 spells CASSKATKRRVAGRYNTGELFF. CDR3 nucleotides: TGTGCCAGCAGCAAAGCGACCAAGCGGAGAGTAGCGGGGCGATATAACACCGGGGAGCTGTTTTTT.

The CDR3 coding sequence is TGTGCCAGCAGCTTGGATGGTCAAATGAGGGGAAACACCATATATTTT. As protein: CASSLDGQMRGNTIYF. The chain recombines TRBV5-4 with TRBJ1-3; no reliable D call. Germline CDR1 is SGHNT and CDR2 is YYREEE (reference sequence). The CDR3 extends over 16 amino acids. Trimming removed 0 bases at V and 4 bases at J, with 14 bases between. Together with reference TRBV5-4 and TRBJ1-3, the CDR3 gives the full variable domain: ETGVTQSPTHLIKTRGQQVTLRCSSQSGHNTVSWYQQALGQGPQFIFQYYREEENGRGNFPPRFSGLQFPNYSSELNVNALELDDSALYLCASSLDGQMRGNTIYFGEGSWLTVV.